Listed below are T cell receptor beta chains from one sample, sequenced in a study of blood T cell repertoires in COVID-19. Here immunoSEQ multiplex PCR was the method, and the copy in TCRdb shows in-frame clones only, minus some. There are about 250,000 clones in the sample; around nine tenths occur only once, and under 2% lies in the top ten. Input material: peripheral blood. The receptors were sampled from a woman aged 55 to 70 who had recovered from COVID-19. CDR3s include the opening cysteine and the closing phenylalanine or tryptophan. D genes are given only for firm matches. Size is stated for part of the rows, as once, few or many counts, or as a class when the clone is expanded.

d_call	v_call	j_call	clone_size	cdr3_aa	cdr3_nt
.	TRBV6-5	TRBJ2-7	.	CASSRRAGEQYF	TGTGCCAGCTCCAGACGTGCGGGCGAGCAGTACTTC
.	TRBV12-3/TRBV12-4	TRBJ1-2	.	CASSLRRSGYTF	TGTGCCAGCAGTTTAAGGAGGAGCGGCTACACCTTC
.	TRBV7-2	TRBJ1-2	.	CASSLGQAQAGYGYTF	TGTGCCAGCAGCTTGGGTCAGGCCCAGGCTGGCTATGGCTACACCTTC
.	TRBV28	TRBJ1-5	.	CASSLNDRLYSQPQHF	TGTGCCAGCAGTCTAAACGACAGGTTGTATAGTCAGCCCCAGCATTTT
.	TRBV10-2	TRBJ1-1	.	CASSESRQAEAFF	TGCGCCAGCAGTGAGTCTAGACAGGCGGAAGCTTTCTTT
.	TRBV9	TRBJ2-3	few	CASSPRGDPATDTQYF	TGTGCCAGCAGCCCCCGCGGGGACCCGGCCACAGATACGCAGTATTTT
.	TRBV28	TRBJ1-1	few	CASSSRGWDTEAFF	TGTGCCAGCAGTTCCCGAGGTTGGGACACTGAAGCTTTCTTT
TRBD1	TRBV5-5	TRBJ1-4	.	CASNPGQGIEKLFF	TGTGCCAGCAACCCGGGACAGGGGATTGAAAAACTGTTTTTT
.	TRBV9	TRBJ1-6	.	CASGSYNSPLHF	TGTGCCTCAGGCTCCTATAATTCACCCCTCCACTTT
TRBD1	TRBV16	TRBJ1-2	.	CASSQRQGVGYGYTF	TGTGCCAGCAGCCAAAGACAGGGTGTAGGGTATGGCTACACCTTC
TRBD1	TRBV5-4	TRBJ1-6	.	CASSWDSASPLHF	TGTGCCAGCAGCTGGGACAGCGCCTCACCCCTCCACTTT